This TCR beta chain was documented in a study of radiotherapy plus CTLA-4 blockade in lung cancer. With ipilimumab providing CTLA-4 blockade, focal radiation was administered to patients who had chemo-refractory metastatic non-small-cell lung cancer. Only a few counts were recorded for this clone. The assay was immunoSEQ multiplex PCR, and TCRdb's table has in-frame clones only and misses some. The data hold 77,000 or so clones, with 70% to 85% observed a single time. Germline V CDR1 and CDR2: LGHNT, FRNRAP. This CDR3 is 21 amino acids long. V is TRBV12-5 and J is TRBJ2-5; 10 positions match TRBD2. The assigned J gene may be wrong: the sequence end matches TRBJ2-7 better. The clonotype comes from a human donor with non-small cell lung cancer whose response to radiotherapy plus ipilimumab could not be evaluated. Here the sequenced sample was peripheral blood, taken from a patient treated with radiotherapy plus ipilimumab. The CDR3 is CASGFSGRGLPLSYPQDEQYF. CDR3 nucleotide sequence: TGTGCTAGTGGTTTCAGCGGGAGGGGTTTACCGCTCTCCTACCCTCAGGACGAGCAGTACTTC.